These 21 T cell receptor beta chains share one sample of origin, sequenced in a study of early T cells in non-severe SARS-CoV-2 infection. TCRdb called the 5' RACE reads again in MiXCR, with one record for every CDR3 protein. The data contain around 70,000 distinct CDR3 sequences, about 12% of them singletons. Sequencing was done on a sample of whole blood. These TCRs come from an adult who was a healthcare worker with PCR-confirmed SARS-CoV-2 infection or an uninfected control (not recorded which).

The V gene is TRBV6-6, the J gene TRBJ1-5; possible D gene TRBD1, 6 bases. CDR3 length: 16 amino acids. V was cut by 5 bases and J by 0 bases, with 14 bases left in between. Germline CDR1 reads MNHNY; CDR2 reads SVGAGI (reference sequence). CDR3 region: CASSRQETYSNQPQHF. CDR3 in DNA: TGTGCCAGCAGTCGACAGGAGACCTATAGCAATCAGCCCCAGCATTTT.

This clonotype was seen at least ten times. The J gene is TRBJ1-3, the V gene TRBV11-2; D perhaps matches TRBD1 (5 bases). V lost 0 bases to trimming and J lost 4 bases, with 22 bases between them. The germline V gene has CDR1 SGHAT and CDR2 FQNNGV. The CDR3 loop spans 19 amino acids. This CDR3 is CASSLDSVRGSWWGNTIYF. CDR3 sequence (DNA): TGTGCCAGCAGCTTAGATTCTGTGCGGGGCTCATGGTGGGGAAACACCATATATTTT.

This chain links TRBV30 with TRBJ1-1; D remains ambiguous. Deletions cut 0 bases from V and 11 bases from J, with 10 bases between. The CDR3 consists of 11 residues. CDR1 and CDR2 (germline): GTSNPN, SVGIG (reference sequence). DNA for the CDR3: TGTGCCTGGAGTGTCGGCCCGGGGGCTTTCTTT. This codes for CAWSVGPGAFF.

This clonotype was counted at least ten times. The V call is TRBV28, the J call TRBJ1-1, with 8 bases identical to TRBD1. CDR3 size: 15 residues. Germline assignment: CDR1 MDHEN and CDR2 SYDVKM. V lost 5 bases, J lost 6 bases, and 11 bases stayed unmatched. The CDR3 is CASSDIRGQLAEAFF. The CDR3 nucleotides are TGTGCCAGCAGTGATATCAGGGGGCAATTGGCTGAAGCTTTCTTT.

The chain is built from TRBV7-2 and TRBJ2-2; 8 nucleotides agree with TRBD1. V shed 11 bases and J 3 bases; nucleotides not matched to a gene: 5. Per germline, CDR1 SGHTA and CDR2 FQGNSA. This CDR3 is 13 amino acids long. The CDR3 DNA sequence: TGTGCCGGACGGACAGGGTACACCGGGGAGCTGTTTTTT. This sequence encodes CAGRTGYTGELFF.

This clonotype was detected a few times. The gene calls are TRBV12-5 and TRBJ1-1; D is possibly TRBD1 (5 bases). Germline assignment: CDR1 LGHNT and CDR2 FRNRAP. This CDR3 spans 14 amino acids. Trimming took off 2 bases at V and 5 bases at J, with 12 bases between the two ends. The CDR3 is CASGLMGGLTEAFF. The CDR3 DNA reads as TGTGCTAGTGGTTTGATGGGGGGGTTGACTGAAGCTTTCTTT.

This clonotype was seen many times. The V and J genes are TRBV6-5 and TRBJ2-2; TRBD2 agrees at 8 bases. The CDR3 has 17 amino acids. The J segment lost 7 bases and the V segment lost 2 bases, leaving 12 bases of the junction unmatched. The germline gives CDR1 MNHEY, CDR2 SVGAGI. The CDR3 nucleotides are TGTGCCAGCAGTTACGCCCGTTCGGGACTAGTCGTCGGGGAGCTGTTTTTT. Translating it yields CASSYARSGLVVGELFF.

This clonotype was seen repeatedly, ten times or more. The V call is TRBV7-2, the J call TRBJ2-1, with 7 nucleotides matching TRBD2. Trimming at V came to 1 base and at J to 0 bases, leaving 3 bases not matched to a gene. Germline CDR1 reads SGHTA; CDR2 reads FQGNSA. The CDR3 runs to 16 residues. The DNA for the CDR3 is TGTGCCAGCAGCTTAGTCGGCGGGAGCTCCTACAATGAGCAGTTCTTC. Its protein is CASSLVGGSSYNEQFF.

This clonotype showed up just a few times. The V gene is TRBV9, the J gene TRBJ2-3; 14 bases are a match to TRBD2. J was trimmed by 2 bases and V by 1 base; bases with no gene match: 3. The CDR3 has 17 amino acids. CDR1 is SGDLS and CDR2 is YYNGEE in the germline V gene. The CDR3 sequence is CASSVRTSGRTTDTQYF. CDR3 nucleotides: TGTGCCAGCAGCGTAAGGACTAGCGGGAGGACCACAGATACGCAGTATTTT.

This sequence joins TRBV14 and TRBJ2-7; D gene ambiguous. V was shortened by 0 bases and J by 2 bases, with 11 bases between the two germline ends. Germline V gene lookup returns CDR1 SGHDN and CDR2 FVKESK. The CDR3 is made up of 15 amino acids. The CDR3 here is CASSQDTARAYEQYF. The DNA for the CDR3 is TGTGCCAGCAGCCAAGATACGGCCAGAGCCTACGAGCAGTACTTC. The variable domain in full, completed from reference TRBV14 and TRBJ2-7, reads EAGVTQFPSHSVIEKGQTVTLRCDPISGHDNLYWYRRVMGKEIKFLLHFVKESKQDESGMPNNRFLAERTGGTYSTLKVQPAELEDSGVYFCASSQDTARAYEQYFGPGTRLTVT.

There are a few counts of this clonotype. A single base separates this from a much larger clone, so it may be a read error. The chain combines TRBV27 with TRBJ2-3; D not resolved. The J call is doubtful: the DNA matches TRBJ1-5 better. CDR3 length: 14 amino acids. Germline V gene lookup returns CDR1 MNHEY and CDR2 SMNVEV (reference sequence). CDR3 bases: TGTGCCAGCAGTTTAACTGATTCCACAGATACGCAGCATTTT. Translation: CASSLTDSTDTQHF.

This clonotype was counted many times. The gene calls are TRBV6-5 and TRBJ2-3, with 12 bases matching TRBD2. This CDR3 has 16 amino acids. The germline V gene has CDR1 MNHEY and CDR2 SVGAGI. V gave up 8 bases and J gave up 4 bases; unmatched junction bases: 10. The CDR3 sequence: CASRALGLAGSDTQYF. CDR3 DNA sequence: TGTGCCAGCCGGGCCCTCGGACTAGCGGGATCAGATACGCAGTATTTT.

This clonotype has at least ten counts. V gene TRBV5-6 combines with J gene TRBJ1-1; unclear D gene. The CDR3 is 13 residues long. From germline, CDR1 is SGHDT and CDR2 YYEEEE. V lost 6 bases and J lost 5, with 14 bases in between. The CDR3 sequence: CASKKFPGTEAFF. The DNA of the CDR3 is TGTGCCAGCAAGAAATTCCCCGGGACTGAAGCTTTCTTT.

This clonotype was detected ten times or more. This sequence joins TRBV10-3 and TRBJ2-1; 8 bases match TRBD2. J lost 2 bases, V lost 6 bases, and 3 bases had no gene match. The CDR3 spans 14 residues. CDR1 is ENHRY and CDR2 is SYGVKD in the germline V gene. In nucleotides, the CDR3 is TGTGCCATCAGCACGGGGGGGGCCTACAATGAGCAGTTCTTC. This sequence encodes CAISTGGAYNEQFF.

This clonotype was counted at least ten times. This chain connects TRBV4-1 to TRBJ2-1; D possibly corresponds to TRBD1 (6 bases). The CDR3 spans 15 residues. V lost 0 bases, J lost 7 bases, and 13 bases lay in between. In germline, CDR1 is MGHRA, CDR2 YSYEKL. CDR3 in amino acids: CASSQEGRQANEQFF. CDR3 nucleotides: TGCGCCAGCAGCCAAGAAGGGAGACAGGCTAATGAGCAGTTCTTC.

The chain uses TRBV29-1 and TRBJ1-2; 7 bases match TRBD1. The V and J ends lost 4 bases and 7 bases, in that order; junction bases with no gene match: 6. The CDR3 extends over 12 amino acids. CDR1 SQVTM and CDR2 ANQGSEA come from the germline V gene. The chain's CDR3 is CSVVVPGGGYTF. The CDR3 DNA sequence: TGCAGCGTTGTGGTGCCAGGGGGTGGCTACACCTTC.

V gene TRBV3-1 combines with J gene TRBJ2-1, with 7 bases fitting TRBD2. V lost 3 bases and J lost 8; bases outside the gene matches: 13. CDR1 is LGHDT, CDR2 YNNKEL, per germline (reference sequence). CDR3 length: 16 amino acids. Here the CDR3 DNA reads TGTGCCAGCAGCCACCCAAGCGGGGTCGGGTTGTATGAGCAGTTCTTC. Residues: CASSHPSGVGLYEQFF.

CDR3 coding DNA: TGTGCCACCGGGCCCCAACGGGAGCAGTTCTTC. This gives the protein CATGPQREQFF. The chain has TRBV27 and TRBJ2-1, with D unclear. The CDR3 spans 11 residues. CDR1 is MNHEY, CDR2 SMNVEV, per germline (reference sequence). The V and J ends lost 10 bases and 10 bases respectively, with 14 bases between them.

This clonotype has ten or more counts. Written as DNA, the CDR3 is TGCAGCGTTGAAGATAGACCCGAGGCTTTCTTT. Translation gives CSVEDRPEAFF. The chain has TRBV29-1 and TRBJ1-1; D not certain. With 0 bases removed from V and 11 bases from J, the gap between germline ends came to 10 bases. There are 11 residues in the CDR3. Germline values: CDR1 SQVTM, CDR2 ANQGSEA.

The chain recombines TRBV12-3 or TRBV12-4 with TRBJ1-5, with 7 bases that match TRBD1. V trimming: 2 bases; J trimming: 3 bases; junction bases outside the gene matches: 4. The CDR3 spans 15 residues. CDR3: CASSLQGGVNQPQHF. As DNA, the CDR3 is TGTGCCAGCAGTTTACAGGGGGGTGTCAATCAGCCCCAGCATTTT.

The chain has TRBV20-1 and TRBJ2-7, with 8 bases identical to TRBD2. CDR1 DFQATT and CDR2 SNEGSKA come from the germline V gene (reference sequence). The V gene end was trimmed by 3 bases and the J gene end by 6 bases; junction bases not matched to a gene: 7. The CDR3 is 13 amino acids. This CDR3 is CSASIWSGSEQYF. DNA for the CDR3: TGCAGTGCTAGCATCTGGAGCGGGAGCGAGCAGTACTTC.